One sample yielded the 27 T cell receptor beta chains listed below, sequenced in a study of neurological immune-mediated disorders. MiXCR, applied by TCRdb to the 5' RACE reads, yields one record per CDR3 protein. The sample records some 20,000 distinct CDR3 sequences, 8% to 13% being singletons. The sequencing sample was made of PBMCs. The source is a woman aged 55 to 70 with HTLV-1-associated myelopathy (HAM/TSP).

This clonotype was seen many times. The chain combines TRBV20-1 with TRBJ1-1; unclear D gene. Germline V lookup: CDR1 DFQATT, CDR2 SNEGSKA (reference sequence). V lost 6 bases to trimming and J lost 0 bases, with 14 bases between them. This CDR3 contains 14 residues. This CDR3 is CSAALPGLNTEAFF. CDR3 coding DNA: TGCAGTGCCGCCCTACCGGGTCTGAACACTGAAGCTTTCTTT.

This clonotype occurred many times. CDR3 loop: CASSLSRAPENTEAFF. CDR3 in DNA: TGTGCCAGCAGTTTATCTCGGGCACCGGAGAACACTGAAGCTTTCTTT. J is TRBJ1-1 and V is TRBV27; no clear D gene. V lost 0 bases and J 1 base, leaving 12 bases between the germline ends. Germline CDR1 and CDR2: MNHEY and SMNVEV (reference sequence). The CDR3 consists of 16 residues.

This clonotype was observed at least ten times. The CDR3: CASRREASGGEEQFF. The DNA of the CDR3 is TGTGCCAGCAGGCGGGAGGCTAGCGGGGGGGAGGAGCAGTTCTTC. The gene calls are TRBV2 and TRBJ2-1; 12 bases map to TRBD2. The CDR3 has 15 amino acids. CDR1 SNHLY and CDR2 FYNNEI come from the germline V gene. V lost 6 bases to trimming and J lost 10 bases; unmatched junction nucleotides: 10.

Ten or more counts support this clonotype. V usage is TRBV20-1 and J usage is TRBJ2-5; 10 bases agree with TRBD2. Trimming cost V 1 base and J 5 bases; bases outside gene matches: 7. Looked up from germline, CDR1 is DFQATT and CDR2 is SNEGSKA (reference sequence). This CDR3 contains 15 residues. This CDR3 is CSARGAAGGRETQYF. Here the CDR3 DNA reads TGCAGTGCTAGAGGGGCAGCGGGGGGGCGGGAGACCCAGTACTTC.

In this sample, this clonotype turned up once. The chain uses TRBV28 and TRBJ1-3; 9 bases align to TRBD1. This CDR3 has 15 residues. Germline V gene sequence: CDR1 MDHEN, CDR2 SYDVKM. Unmatched junction bases numbered 7, after V lost 7 bases and J lost 3 bases. The CDR3 DNA is TGTGCCAGCAACCTACCGGGACAGGGTGGAAACACCATATATTTT. Translation gives CASNLPGQGGNTIYF.

In its sample, this clonotype was seen many times. The J gene is TRBJ2-2, the V gene TRBV5-1; D is perhaps TRBD1 (6 bases). The CDR3 covers 15 residues. Trimming took 0 bases from V and 5 from J, leaving 11 bases between them. Germline V lookup: CDR1 SGHRS, CDR2 YFSETQ. The DNA of the CDR3 is TGCGCCAGCAGCTTGGACGCAGGGGTAACCGGGGAGCTGTTTTTT. Amino acids: CASSLDAGVTGELFF.

Many counts were recorded for this clonotype. This sequence joins TRBV20-1 and TRBJ2-2, with TRBD1 as a possible D gene (5 bases). With 2 bases removed from V and 4 bases from J, the gap between germline ends came to 14 bases. Germline CDR1 reads DFQATT; CDR2 reads SNEGSKA (reference sequence). The CDR3 loop spans 15 amino acids. CDR3 loop: CSARPGVRVTGELFF. In DNA form, the CDR3 reads TGCAGTGCTAGACCGGGCGTCAGGGTCACCGGGGAGCTGTTTTTT.

This clonotype was found many times. The chain links TRBV5-1 to TRBJ2-3; D not resolved. Germline CDR1 reads SGHRS; CDR2 reads YFSETQ. This CDR3 region has 15 residues. Trimming took 0 bases from V and 2 from J, leaving 10 bases between them. CDR3 nucleotide sequence: TGCGCCAGCAGCTTGGAGGTGGCTACCACAGATACGCAGTATTTT. Translating it yields CASSLEVATTDTQYF.

This clonotype occurred many times. The chain has TRBV2 and TRBJ2-7; maybe TRBD1 (7 bases). V lost 8 bases to trimming and J lost 1 base, with 15 bases between them. Germline assignment: CDR1 SNHLY and CDR2 FYNNEI. The CDR3 spans 14 residues. CDR3 coding DNA: TGTGCCAGCTCGCGGGACAGCCAGTCCTACGAGCAGTACTTC. It is translated as CASSRDSQSYEQYF.

Many counts were recorded for this clonotype. V is TRBV7-2 and J is TRBJ2-7; D remains unclear. V gave up 1 base and J gave up 2 bases, with 9 bases separating them. Per germline, CDR1 SGHTA and CDR2 FQGNSA. CDR3 length: 14 amino acids. The DNA of the CDR3 is TGTGCCAGCAGCTTAGGGTCTACCACCTACGAGCAGTACTTC. It encodes CASSLGSTTYEQYF.

This clonotype has just a few counts. The V call is TRBV3-1, the J call TRBJ2-3; TRBD2 is a possible D gene (6 bases). Deletions cut 1 base from V and 4 bases from J, with 12 bases between. This CDR3 has 15 residues. Germline V gives CDR1 LGHDT, CDR2 YNNKEL (reference sequence). CDR3 in DNA: TGTGCCAGCAGCCAAGTGGGGGGTATTTCAGATACGCAGTATTTT. Encoded protein: CASSQVGGISDTQYF.

This clonotype has at least ten counts. This chain links TRBV30 with TRBJ1-6; D gene ambiguous. The germline CDR1 and CDR2 sequences are GTSNPN and SVGIG (reference sequence). CDR3 length: 13 residues. V was clipped by 7 bases and J by 1 base, with 8 bases between them. The CDR3: CASAKSYNSPLHF. In nucleotides, the CDR3 is TGTGCCTCGGCCAAGTCCTATAATTCACCCCTCCACTTT.

A note on this clonotype: Because the CDR3's place on the DNA is in doubt, the DNA is left out and the CDR3 is given as listed by TCRdb. The chain's CDR3 is CASSFYICSAGDRGIEAFF. The chain carries TRBV7-6 and TRBJ1-1; the table names TRBD1, a call not compared with the DNA. The CDR3 is made up of 19 amino acids, end residues included. CDR1 is SGHVS and CDR2 is FNYEAQ in the germline V gene.

This clonotype was detected ten times or more. The rearrangement links TRBV20-1 to TRBJ2-1; 8 bases map to TRBD1. Germline V gene lookup returns CDR1 DFQATT and CDR2 SNEGSKA (reference sequence). The V and J ends lost 1 base and 2 bases, in that order; junction bases with no gene match: 4. The CDR3 length is 15 residues. CDR3 coding DNA: TGCAGTGCTAGAGCCCGGGACAGGCCCTACAATGAGCAGTTCTTC. It yields the protein CSARARDRPYNEQFF.

This clonotype has at least ten counts. The V call is TRBV5-1, the J call TRBJ2-1, with D perhaps matching TRBD1 (7 bases). Germline lookup yields CDR1 SGHRS and CDR2 YFSETQ. The CDR3 extends over 16 amino acids. V lost 0 bases and J lost 6, with 16 bases in between. Here the CDR3 reads CASSLAGGGLFNEQFF. The CDR3 DNA follows: TGCGCCAGCAGCTTGGCCGGAGGGGGCCTTTTCAATGAGCAGTTCTTC. Drawing the rest from reference TRBV5-1 and TRBJ2-1, the complete variable domain is KAGVTQTPRYLIKTRGQQVTLSCSPISGHRSVSWYQQTPGQGLQFLFEYFSETQRNKGNFPGRFSGRQFSNSRSEMNVSTLELGDSALYLCASSLAGGGLFNEQFFGPGTRLTVL.

This sequence joins TRBV29-1 and TRBJ1-2; 7 positions match TRBD1. The length of the CDR3 is 12 residues. Germline CDR1 and CDR2: SQVTM and ANQGSEA. The V and J ends lost 7 bases and 4 bases, in that order; junction bases with no gene match: 6. The CDR3 protein is CSAETGSYGYTF. The CDR3 nucleotides read TGCAGCGCCGAGACAGGGAGCTATGGCTACACCTTC.

At least ten counts were recorded for this clonotype. This sequence joins TRBV4-1 and TRBJ1-1; 7 bases map to TRBD1. The CDR3 length is 15 residues. Germline assignment: CDR1 MGHRA and CDR2 YSYEKL. The V segment lost 1 base and the J segment 1 base; nucleotides outside the gene matches: 3. Here the CDR3 DNA reads TGCGCCAGCAGCCAAGTCCAGGGGGGGAACACTGAAGCTTTCTTT. Translating gives CASSQVQGGNTEAFF.

The sample holds many counts of this clonotype. Its ends do not fully match the called genes, so a read error is possible. The gene calls are TRBV7-3 and TRBJ2-5; D possibly uses TRBD1 or TRBD2 (6 bases each). Looked up from germline, CDR1 is SGHTA and CDR2 is FQGTGA. The CDR3 is made up of 14 amino acids. The CDR3 DNA follows: TGTGCCAGCAGCATAACGGGGGCCCCGGGGGCCCAGTACTTC. Protein: CASSITGAPGAQYF.

The table lists this clonotype with many counts. The CDR3 nucleotides read TGCAGTGCGTGGACAGGGAGAGAGACCCAGTACTTC. The encoded protein is CSAWTGRETQYF. This chain connects TRBV20-1 to TRBJ2-5, with 8 nucleotides matching TRBD1. This CDR3 has 12 amino acids. J lost 4 bases, V lost 6 bases, and 4 bases had no gene match. CDR1 and CDR2 (germline): DFQATT, SNEGSKA (reference sequence).

This clonotype was seen repeatedly, ten times or more. The chain carries TRBV7-9 and TRBJ2-7; 7 bases line up with TRBD2. CDR1 is SEHNR, CDR2 FQNEAQ, per germline (reference sequence). The CDR3 is 14 residues long. Germline trimming cut 5 bases from V and 0 bases from J; bases unmatched to any gene: 4. The CDR3 region has the DNA TGTGCCAGCAGCCCCGGGGGGATCTCCTACGAGCAGTACTTC. Translation gives CASSPGGISYEQYF. The full variable domain, completed using reference TRBV7-9 and TRBJ2-7, is DTGVSQNPRHKITKRGQNVTFRCDPISEHNRLYWYRQTLGQGPEFLTYFQNEAQLEKSRLLSDRFSAERPKGSFSTLEIQRTEQGDSAMYLCASSPGGISYEQYFGPGTRLTVT.

This clonotype was picked up many times. In DNA, the CDR3 is TGTGCCTGGAGTGCGAATGCGGGAAACACCATATATTTT. Encoded protein: CAWSANAGNTIYF. V usage is TRBV30 and J usage is TRBJ1-3; D is undetermined. CDR3 length: 13 amino acids. Between the trimmed V and J ends, which lost 1 base and 4 bases, there was a span of 8 bases. The germline CDR1 and CDR2 sequences are GTSNPN and SVGIG (reference sequence).

The table lists this clonotype with many counts. The gene calls are TRBV5-1 and TRBJ1-1, with D unresolved. CDR3 length equals 14 residues. CDR1 SGHRS and CDR2 YFSETQ come from the germline V gene. V was clipped by 1 base and J by 2 bases, with 9 bases between them. The CDR3 coding sequence is TGCGCCAGCAGCTTGAGGGTGGATAACACTGAAGCTTTCTTT. Amino acid sequence: CASSLRVDNTEAFF. Combining the CDR3 with reference TRBV5-1 and TRBJ1-1 gives the whole variable domain KAGVTQTPRYLIKTRGQQVTLSCSPISGHRSVSWYQQTPGQGLQFLFEYFSETQRNKGNFPGRFSGRQFSNSRSEMNVSTLELGDSALYLCASSLRVDNTEAFFGQGTRLTVV.

This clonotype was counted at least ten times. The chain uses TRBV5-6 and TRBJ1-5; maybe TRBD1 (5 bases). The CDR3 totals 14 residues. V gave up 5 bases and J gave up 2 bases, with 11 bases separating them. Germline assignment: CDR1 SGHDT and CDR2 YYEEEE. This CDR3 reads CASRLGRGNQPQHF. CDR3 nucleotides: TGTGCCAGCAGGCTGGGCAGGGGCAATCAGCCCCAGCATTTT.

This clonotype appeared many times. The chain has TRBV7-8 and TRBJ2-7; D not resolved. Germline CDR1 reads SGHVS; CDR2 reads FQNEAQ. There are 16 residues in the CDR3. The V gene lost 1 base and the J gene lost 3 bases, with 16 bases spanning the gap. The CDR3 coding sequence is TGTGCCAGCAGCTTAGAAGTCGGACCAGGCTTCTACGAGCAGTACTTC. It specifies CASSLEVGPGFYEQYF.

This clonotype showed up just a few times. The chain is built from TRBV6-1 and TRBJ1-6; tentatively, D is TRBD1 (5 bases). V shed 5 bases and J shed 2 bases, with 7 bases lying between them. CDR1 and CDR2 from the germline V gene are MNHNS and SASEGT. This CDR3 contains 14 residues. CDR3 in amino acids: CASSSGPYNSPLHF. The CDR3 DNA reads as TGTGCCAGCAGTTCAGGGCCCTATAATTCACCCCTCCACTTT.

This clonotype has a count of ten or more. J is TRBJ2-3 and V is TRBV20-1; D may be TRBD1 or TRBD2 (7 bases each). The V end lost 5 bases, the J end lost 5 bases, and 23 bases lay between the germline ends. CDR3 length equals 16 residues. Germline lookup yields CDR1 DFQATT and CDR2 SNEGSKA (reference sequence). CDR3 protein: CSADEGGSGDRDTQYF. CDR3 DNA: TGCAGTGCTGACGAAGGCGGCAGCGGGGACAGAGATACGCAGTATTTT.

This clonotype has at least ten counts. The chain uses TRBV5-1 and TRBJ2-2; D unresolved. Germline V CDR1 and CDR2: SGHRS, YFSETQ. This CDR3 is built from 16 residues. V was shortened by 0 bases and J by 0 bases, with 9 bases between the two germline ends. The CDR3 loop reads CASSLERATNTGELFF. The CDR3 DNA is TGCGCCAGCAGCTTGGAAAGGGCAACGAACACCGGGGAGCTGTTTTTT.